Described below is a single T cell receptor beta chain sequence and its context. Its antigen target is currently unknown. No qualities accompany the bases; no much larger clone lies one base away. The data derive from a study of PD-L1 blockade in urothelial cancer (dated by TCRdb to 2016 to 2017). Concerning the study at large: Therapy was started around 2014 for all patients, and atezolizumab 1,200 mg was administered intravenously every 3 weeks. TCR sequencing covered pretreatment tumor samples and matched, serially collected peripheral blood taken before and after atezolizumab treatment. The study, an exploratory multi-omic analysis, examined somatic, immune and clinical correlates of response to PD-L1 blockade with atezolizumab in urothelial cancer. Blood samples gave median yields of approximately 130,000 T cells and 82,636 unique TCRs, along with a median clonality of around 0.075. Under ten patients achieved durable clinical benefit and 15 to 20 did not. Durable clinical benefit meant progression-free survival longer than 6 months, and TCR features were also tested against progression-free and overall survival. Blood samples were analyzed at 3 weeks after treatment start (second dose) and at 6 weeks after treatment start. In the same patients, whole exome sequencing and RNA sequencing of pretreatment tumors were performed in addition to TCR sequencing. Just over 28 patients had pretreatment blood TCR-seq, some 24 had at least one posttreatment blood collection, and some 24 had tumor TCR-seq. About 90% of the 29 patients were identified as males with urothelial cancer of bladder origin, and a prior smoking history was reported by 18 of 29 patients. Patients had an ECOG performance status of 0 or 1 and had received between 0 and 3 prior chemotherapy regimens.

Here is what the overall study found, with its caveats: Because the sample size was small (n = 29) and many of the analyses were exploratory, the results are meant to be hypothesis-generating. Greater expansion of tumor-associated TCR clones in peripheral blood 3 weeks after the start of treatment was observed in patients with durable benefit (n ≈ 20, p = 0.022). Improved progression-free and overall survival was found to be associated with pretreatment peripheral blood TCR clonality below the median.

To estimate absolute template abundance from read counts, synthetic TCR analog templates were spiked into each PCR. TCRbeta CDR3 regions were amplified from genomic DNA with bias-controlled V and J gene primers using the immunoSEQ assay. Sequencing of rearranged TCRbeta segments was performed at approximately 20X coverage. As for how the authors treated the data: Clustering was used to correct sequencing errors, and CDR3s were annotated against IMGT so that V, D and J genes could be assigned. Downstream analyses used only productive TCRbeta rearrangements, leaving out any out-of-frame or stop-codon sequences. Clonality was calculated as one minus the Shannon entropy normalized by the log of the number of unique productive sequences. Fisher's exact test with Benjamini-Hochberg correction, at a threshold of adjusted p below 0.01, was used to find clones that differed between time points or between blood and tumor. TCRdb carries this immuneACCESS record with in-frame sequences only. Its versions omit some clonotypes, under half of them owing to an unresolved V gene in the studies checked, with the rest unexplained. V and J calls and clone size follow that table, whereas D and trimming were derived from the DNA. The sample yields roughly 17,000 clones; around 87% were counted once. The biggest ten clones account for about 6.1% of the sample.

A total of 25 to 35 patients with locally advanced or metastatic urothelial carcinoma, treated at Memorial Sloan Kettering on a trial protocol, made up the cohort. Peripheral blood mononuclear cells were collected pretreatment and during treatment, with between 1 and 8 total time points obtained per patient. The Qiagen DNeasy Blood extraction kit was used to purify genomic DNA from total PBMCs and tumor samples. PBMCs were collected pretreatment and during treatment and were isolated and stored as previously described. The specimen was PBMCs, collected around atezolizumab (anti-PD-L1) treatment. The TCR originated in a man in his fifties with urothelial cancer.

The CDR3 reads CASSDGSSYNEQFF. The sequence in DNA is TGTGCCAGCAGTGACGGGAGCTCCTACAATGAGCAGTTCTTC. The V and J genes are TRBV6-4 and TRBJ2-1, and perhaps TRBD2 as D gene, on 5 matching bases. The V and J ends are trimmed by 2 bases and 0 bases, leaving 5 bases between them. The germline V gene sets CDR1 to MRHNA and CDR2 to SNTAGT. Its CDR3 holds 14 amino acids, cysteine through phenylalanine. The CDR3 DNA has 42 bases and is translated from base 1.